This T cell receptor (beta chain) was identified in a study of a mutant IDH1 vaccine in newly diagnosed glioma. Turning to the study itself: Vaccination was launched 4-6 weeks after radiotherapy alone, or with temozolomide cycles. Earlier care involved radiotherapy, temozolomide, or both, and the majority received both. Averaging approximately 42 years of age, treated patients were about 60% male and 37.5% female.

Note on this clone: Its antigen is as yet unknown.

Using immunoSEQ multiplex PCR, the repertoire was profiled, and TCRdb retains in-frame clones only, with some absent. This sample has around 120,000 clones, with just under 80% found just once. The CDR3 is made up of 13 amino acids. In germline, CDR1 is ENHRY, CDR2 SYGVKD. V was trimmed by 4 bases and J by 5 bases, leaving 6 bases between them. Time point in this sample: week 11, during vaccination. The investigators gave 300 ug of mutant IDH1 20-mer peptide in each vaccine dose, together with topical imiquimod. New WHO grade 3 or 4 IDH1-mutant, ATRX-lost astrocytomas were present in all donors. The rearrangement joins TRBV10-3 to TRBJ1-6; no reliable D call. The sample in question was PBMCs, obtained from a glioma patient whose treatment included an IDH1 peptide vaccine. This receptor was obtained from a man in his forties with glioma. The CDR3 sequence: CAISVRDNSPLHF. The DNA of the CDR3 is TGTGCCATCAGTGTAAGGGATAATTCACCCCTCCACTTT.